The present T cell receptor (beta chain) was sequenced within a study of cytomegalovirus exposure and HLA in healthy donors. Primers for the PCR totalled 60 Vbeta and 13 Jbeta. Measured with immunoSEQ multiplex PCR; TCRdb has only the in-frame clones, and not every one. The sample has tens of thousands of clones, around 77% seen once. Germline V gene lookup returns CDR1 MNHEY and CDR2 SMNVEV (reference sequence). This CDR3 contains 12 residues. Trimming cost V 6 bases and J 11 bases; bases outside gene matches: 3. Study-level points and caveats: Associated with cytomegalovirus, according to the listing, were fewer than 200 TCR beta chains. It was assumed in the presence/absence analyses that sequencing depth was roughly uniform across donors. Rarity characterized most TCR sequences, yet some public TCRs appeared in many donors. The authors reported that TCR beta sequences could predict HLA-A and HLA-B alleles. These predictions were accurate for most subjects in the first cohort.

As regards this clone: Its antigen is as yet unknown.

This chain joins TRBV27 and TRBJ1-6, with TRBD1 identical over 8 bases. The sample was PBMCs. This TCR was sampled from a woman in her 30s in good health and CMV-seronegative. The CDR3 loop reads CASRETGAPLHF. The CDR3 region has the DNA TGTGCCAGCAGAGAGACAGGGGCACCCCTCCACTTT.